Presented here are 27 T cell receptor beta chains from one specimen sequenced in a study of blood T cell repertoires in COVID-19. TCRdb's copy holds only in-frame clones and misses some; the assay was immunoSEQ multiplex PCR. The sample has over 200,000 clones, 80% to 95% seen once. Material: peripheral blood. Source of these receptors: a man in his 60s with COVID-19, enrolled during active disease.

The V gene is TRBV18, the J gene TRBJ2-1; 7 bases agree with TRBD2. Germline V lookup: CDR1 KGHSH, CDR2 LQKENI. Losses at the gene ends were 2 bases for V and 3 bases for J; bases not matched to a gene: 4. The CDR3 runs to 15 residues. CDR3 amino acids: CASSPGGGGYNEQFF. CDR3 nucleotides: TGTGCCAGCTCACCAGGAGGCGGGGGCTACAATGAGCAGTTCTTC.

The chain uses TRBV5-1 and TRBJ2-1; tentatively, D is TRBD2 (6 bases). V lost 9 bases and J 0 bases, leaving 16 bases between the germline ends. The germline V gene encodes CDR1 SGHRS and CDR2 YFSETQ. The CDR3 is 15 residues long. In DNA form, the CDR3 reads TGCGCCACCTCGAGTGGAGGGAGCTCCTACAATGAGCAGTTCTTC. Translation: CATSSGGSSYNEQFF.

The chain links TRBV29-1 to TRBJ2-1; maybe TRBD2 (5 bases). The V gene lost 3 bases and the J gene lost 0 bases, with 12 bases spanning the gap. This CDR3 has 15 residues. Germline values: CDR1 SQVTM, CDR2 ANQGSEA. CDR3 sequence reads: CSVEKIASSYNEQFF. DNA of the CDR3: TGCAGCGTTGAGAAGATAGCGAGCTCCTACAATGAGCAGTTCTTC.

DNA of the CDR3: TGCAGCGTCGCTTCTCGACTAGTATCTTGGCAGTTCTTC. It specifies CSVASRLVSWQFF. V and J are TRBV29-1 and TRBJ2-1; D possibly corresponds to TRBD2 (6 bases). The V gene's germline CDR1 is SQVTM and CDR2 ANQGSEA. The CDR3 totals 13 residues. V lost 6 bases and J lost 12, with 21 bases in between.

The sample holds one count of this clone. The V call is TRBV30, the J call TRBJ2-7; the D is unclear. Germline CDR1 GTSNPN, CDR2 SVGIG (reference sequence). This CDR3 contains 11 residues. V was pared by 3 bases and J by 3 bases, with 6 bases between. CDR3 sequence (DNA): TGTGCCTGGAGCACAAACTACGAGCAGTACTTC. Residues: CAWSTNYEQYF.

The chain uses TRBV5-1 and TRBJ1-4; the D gene is possibly TRBD1 (6 bases). The CDR3 is made up of 15 amino acids. Per the germline V gene, CDR1 is SGHRS and CDR2 is YFSETQ. The ends were cut back, 0 bases at V and 5 bases at J, with 11 bases in the middle. CDR3 DNA sequence: TGCGCCAGCAGCTTGGGGCCAGGGGTAAATGAAAAACTGTTTTTT. Translation: CASSLGPGVNEKLFF.

This clone was recorded once. V and J are TRBV30 and TRBJ1-2; 9 bases fit TRBD1. V gave up 1 base and J gave up 3 bases; unmatched junction bases: 6. CDR3 length: 15 residues. Germline lookup yields CDR1 GTSNPN and CDR2 SVGIG (reference sequence). CDR3 in DNA: TGTGCCTGGAGTGGGACAGGGGTTGTATACTATGGCTACACCTTC. The encoded protein is CAWSGTGVVYYGYTF.

The chain uses TRBV5-4 and TRBJ2-1, with 15 bases aligning to TRBD2. J lost 4 bases, V lost 3 bases, and 2 bases had no gene match. The CDR3 runs 16 residues. Germline V CDR1 and CDR2: SGHNT, YYREEE (reference sequence). The CDR3 coding sequence is TGTGCCAGCAGCTGGGGGACTAGCGGGGGGTACAATGAGCAGTTCTTC. Encoded protein: CASSWGTSGGYNEQFF.

The chain combines TRBV6-5 with TRBJ2-2, with 7 bases aligning to TRBD1. V was pared by 6 bases and J by 6 bases, with 7 bases of the junction left unmatched. CDR3 length equals 14 residues. Germline-derived CDR1 and CDR2 are MNHEY and SVGAGI. The CDR3 DNA is TGTGCCAGCAGGCAGGATAGGGGGCCCGGGGAGCTGTTTTTT. Translated: CASRQDRGPGELFF.

The chain joins TRBV19 to TRBJ1-4, with D maybe TRBD1 (6 bases). Trimming cost V 5 bases and J 0 bases, with 13 bases left between them. The CDR3 is made up of 16 amino acids. Germline assignment: CDR1 LNHDA and CDR2 SQIVND (reference sequence). The CDR3 loop is CASSARTDATNEKLFF. For the CDR3, the DNA is TGTGCCAGTAGTGCTCGGACAGATGCAACTAATGAAAAACTGTTTTTT. Full variable domain (missing parts from reference TRBV19 and TRBJ1-4): DGGITQSPKYLFRKEGQNVTLSCEQNLNHDAMYWYRQDPGQGLRLIYYSQIVNDFQKGDIAEGYSVSREKKESFPLTVTSAQKNPTAFYLCASSARTDATNEKLFFGSGTQLSVL.

The chain carries TRBV2 and TRBJ2-6; weak D call: TRBD2 (5 bases). Germline assignment: CDR1 SNHLY and CDR2 FYNNEI. This CDR3 has 16 residues. V dropped 4 bases and J dropped 0 bases, with 10 bases sitting between them. The CDR3 protein is CASSAVGLSGANVLTF. The CDR3 nucleotides are TGTGCCAGCAGTGCCGTAGGACTCTCTGGGGCCAACGTCCTGACTTTC. Based on the CDR3 plus reference TRBV2 and TRBJ2-6, the full variable domain is EPEVTQTPSHQVTQMGQEVILRCVPISNHLYFYWYRQILGQKVEFLVSFYNNEISEKSEIFDDQFSVERPDGSNFTLKIRSTKLEDSAMYFCASSAVGLSGANVLTFGAGSRLTVL.

This clone showed up just a few times. The CDR3 is CASSANLAGGITQETQYF. CDR3 in DNA: TGTGCCAGCAGCGCTAATCTAGCGGGGGGAATCACCCAAGAGACCCAGTACTTC. The genes are TRBV9 and TRBJ2-5; TRBD2 agrees at 11 bases. Germline V gene sequence: CDR1 SGDLS, CDR2 YYNGEE. The CDR3 spans 18 residues. V shed 3 bases and J 1 base; nucleotides not matched to a gene: 11.

This clone was seen only a few times. The chain carries TRBV19 and TRBJ2-6; the D gene is possibly TRBD1 (6 bases). The CDR3 covers 19 residues. Germline lookup yields CDR1 LNHDA and CDR2 SQIVND (reference sequence). V lost 6 bases and J lost 4, with 25 bases in between. The CDR3 reads CASRIFGKGERTGANVLTF. In nucleotides, the CDR3 is TGTGCCAGTAGGATCTTCGGGAAGGGGGAACGGACCGGGGCCAACGTCCTGACTTTC.

This clone showed up just a few times. This chain joins TRBV18 and TRBJ2-7, with D possibly matching TRBD1 (6 bases). The germline V gene encodes CDR1 KGHSH and CDR2 LQKENI. V lost 3 bases and J lost 5, with 14 bases in between. The CDR3 has 14 amino acids. Here the CDR3 reads CASSPGTTAHEQYF. The CDR3 DNA follows: TGTGCCAGCTCACCGGGGACAACAGCTCACGAGCAGTACTTC. The variable domain in full, with the rest retrieved from reference TRBV18 and TRBJ2-7, is NAGVMQNPRHLVRRRGQEARLRCSPMKGHSHVYWYRQLPEEGLKFMVYLQKENIIDESGMPKERFSAEFPKEGPSILRIQQVVRGDSAAYFCASSPGTTAHEQYFGPGTRLTVT.

The chain couples TRBV11-3 to TRBJ2-2, with 8 bases matching TRBD2. The CDR3 loop spans 16 amino acids. The V and J ends lost 2 bases and 1 base, in that order; junction bases with no gene match: 3. CDR1 is SGHNT and CDR2 is YENEEA in the germline V gene. This CDR3 is CASSLSGGGNTGELFF. CDR3 nucleotide sequence: TGTGCCAGCAGCTTATCGGGAGGGGGGAACACCGGGGAGCTGTTTTTT.

V is TRBV18 and J is TRBJ1-1; maybe TRBD1 (6 bases). This CDR3 has 16 residues. Germline CDR1 is KGHSH and CDR2 is LQKENI. Trimming removed 0 bases at V and 4 bases at J, with 15 bases between. The CDR3 DNA is TGTGCCAGCTCACCACCGATTATACAGGGAGTCACTGAAGCTTTCTTT. Translating gives CASSPPIIQGVTEAFF.

CDR3 nucleotide sequence: TGTGCCAGCAGTGTTAGTGCGGGGCCCTACGAGCAGTACTTC. It codes for CASSVSAGPYEQYF. This chain uses TRBV11-3 with TRBJ2-7, with TRBD2 as a possible D gene (6 bases). This CDR3 comprises 14 residues. V lost 6 bases to trimming and J lost 2 bases, with 14 bases between them. The germline gives CDR1 SGHNT, CDR2 YENEEA.

This clone showed up just once. The rearrangement uses TRBV19 and TRBJ2-1; TRBD1 agrees at 12 bases. CDR3 length: 15 residues. Germline V gene data show CDR1 as LNHDA and CDR2 as SQIVND (reference sequence). Unmatched junction bases numbered 4, after V lost 6 bases and J lost 4 bases. The CDR3 DNA reads as TGTGCCAGTAGATCGGGACAGGGGGCTTACAATGAGCAGTTCTTC. Translation: CASRSGQGAYNEQFF.

In this sample, this clone turned up once. The gene calls are TRBV7-9 and TRBJ1-6; 8 positions match TRBD1. CDR1 and CDR2 from the germline V gene are SEHNR and FQNEAQ (reference sequence). With V trimmed by 1 base and J by 7 bases, 3 bases remained unmatched. There are 15 residues in the CDR3. CDR3 in amino acids: CASSLGQGTNSPLHF. The CDR3 DNA follows: TGTGCCAGCAGCTTAGGACAGGGGACCAATTCACCCCTCCACTTT.

The chain has TRBV9 and TRBJ1-5, with TRBD1 identical over 8 bases. Unmatched junction bases numbered 4, after V lost 2 bases and J lost 3 bases. The CDR3 runs 15 residues. In germline, CDR1 is SGDLS, CDR2 YYNGEE. CDR3 sequence: CASSVGQGDNQPQHF. The CDR3 bases are TGTGCCAGCAGCGTCGGACAGGGTGACAATCAGCCCCAGCATTTT.

The chain has TRBV28 and TRBJ1-3; 8 positions agree with TRBD1. CDR3 length equals 16 residues. After removal of 7 bases from V and 3 bases from J, the junction contained 11 bases not matched to a gene. From germline, CDR1 is MDHEN and CDR2 SYDVKM. The CDR3 DNA reads as TGTGCCAGCACCGGGACAGGAGGGATCTTTGGAAACACCATATATTTT. This encodes CASTGTGGIFGNTIYF.

V and J are TRBV3-1 (or the pseudogene TRBV3-2) and TRBJ1-3, with D hard to call. Germline V gene lookup returns CDR1 LGHDT and CDR2 YNNKEL (reference sequence). The length of the CDR3 is 12 residues. V was shortened by 8 bases and J by 4 bases, with 9 bases between the two germline ends. The CDR3 region has the DNA TGTGCCAGCCAGCTACAGGGAAACACCATATATTTT. Residues: CASQLQGNTIYF.

J is TRBJ2-7 and V is TRBV7-2, with a weak D call TRBD2 (5 bases). V was clipped by 2 bases and J by 5 bases, with 7 bases between them. This CDR3 is built from 12 residues. Germline V gene sequence: CDR1 SGHTA, CDR2 FQGNSA. The CDR3 sequence: CASSLWRDEQYF. CDR3 nucleotides: TGTGCCAGCAGCTTATGGCGGGACGAGCAGTACTTC.

With respect to this clone: In the same sample, other DNA sequences code for this CDR3. V usage is TRBV28 and J usage is TRBJ2-2, with TRBD1 as a possible D gene (5 bases). The CDR3 sequence is 14 residues long. Trimming took off 6 bases at V and 1 base at J, with 9 bases between the two ends. Germline V gives CDR1 MDHEN, CDR2 SYDVKM. CDR3 loop: CASRTGQNTGELFF. DNA for the CDR3: TGTGCCAGCAGAACCGGACAGAACACCGGGGAGCTGTTTTTT. Filled out from reference TRBV28 and TRBJ2-2, the complete variable domain reads DVKVTQSSRYLVKRTGEKVFLECVQDMDHENMFWYRQDPGLGLRLIYFSYDVKMKEKGDIPEGYSVSREKKERFSLILESASTNQTSMYLCASRTGQNTGELFFGEGSRLTVL.

The rearrangement joins TRBV30 to TRBJ1-4; maybe TRBD1 (6 bases). The CDR3 runs to 13 residues. CDR1 is GTSNPN, CDR2 SVGIG, per germline (reference sequence). The V end was cut by 4 bases, the J end by 8 bases, with 14 bases between. CDR3 amino acids: CAWNLQGVEKLFF. The CDR3 region has the DNA TGTGCCTGGAACCTACAGGGCGTAGAAAAACTGTTTTTT.

The chain employs TRBV29-1 and TRBJ1-5; perhaps TRBD1 as D (6 bases). The CDR3 length is 12 residues. V lost 4 bases to trimming and J lost 6 bases, with 10 bases between them. The germline gives CDR1 SQVTM, CDR2 ANQGSEA. The CDR3 DNA reads as TGCAGCGTTGGCGGGGGCGGTCAGCCCCAGCATTTT. Amino acid sequence: CSVGGGGQPQHF.

This sequence joins TRBV24-1 and TRBJ1-2; 7 bases are a match to TRBD1. V was pared by 4 bases and J by 2 bases, with 0 bases of the junction left unmatched. Germline V gene lookup returns CDR1 KGHDR and CDR2 SFDVKD. This CDR3 is built from 13 residues. The CDR3 bases are TGTGCCACCAGTGAGGACAGGAACTATGGCTACACCTTC. This encodes CATSEDRNYGYTF.